The TCR beta chain described here comes from a study of blood T cells in healthy people across ages. Study conclusions and caveats: TCR beta diversity per million T cells fell roughly linearly with age.

The V and J ends lost 5 bases and 5 bases respectively, with 17 bases between them. The CDR3 is 15 amino acids. Germline V gene sequence: CDR1 KGHSH, CDR2 LQKENI. They isolated at least 6 million PBMCs from each sample. Concerning this clonotype itself: The antigen is not known.

PCR was performed a second time for 7 to 11 cycles using a sample-barcoded 5' primer and a J-beta primer mix. Each sample yielded at least 2.5 million CDR3-containing paired-end reads. In TCRdb, the 5' RACE reads were re-called with MiXCR into one record per CDR3 protein. The sample has about 510,000 distinct CDR3 sequences; around a quarter are singletons. These data were likewise used in another study, on T cells of mothers and their children.

The source is a boy aged 2 to 10 in good health. The genes are TRBV18 and TRBJ2-3; D gene unclear. Sequencing input: blood. CDR3: CASSATPVGVDTQYF. In DNA, the CDR3 is TGTGCCAGCTCAGCGACACCAGTTGGGGTAGATACGCAGTATTTT.